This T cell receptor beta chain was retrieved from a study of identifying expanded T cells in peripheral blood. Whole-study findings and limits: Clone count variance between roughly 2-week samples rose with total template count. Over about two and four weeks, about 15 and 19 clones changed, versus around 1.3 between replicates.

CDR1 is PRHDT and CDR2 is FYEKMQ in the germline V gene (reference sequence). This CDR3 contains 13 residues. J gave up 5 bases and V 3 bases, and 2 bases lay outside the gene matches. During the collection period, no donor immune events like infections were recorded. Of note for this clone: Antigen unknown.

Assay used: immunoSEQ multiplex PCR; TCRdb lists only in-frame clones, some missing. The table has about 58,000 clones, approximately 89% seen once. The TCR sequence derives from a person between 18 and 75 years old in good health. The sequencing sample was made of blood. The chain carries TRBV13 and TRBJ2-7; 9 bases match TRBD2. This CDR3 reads CASSFSGGDEQYF. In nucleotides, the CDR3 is TGTGCCAGCAGCTTTAGCGGGGGAGACGAGCAGTACTTC.